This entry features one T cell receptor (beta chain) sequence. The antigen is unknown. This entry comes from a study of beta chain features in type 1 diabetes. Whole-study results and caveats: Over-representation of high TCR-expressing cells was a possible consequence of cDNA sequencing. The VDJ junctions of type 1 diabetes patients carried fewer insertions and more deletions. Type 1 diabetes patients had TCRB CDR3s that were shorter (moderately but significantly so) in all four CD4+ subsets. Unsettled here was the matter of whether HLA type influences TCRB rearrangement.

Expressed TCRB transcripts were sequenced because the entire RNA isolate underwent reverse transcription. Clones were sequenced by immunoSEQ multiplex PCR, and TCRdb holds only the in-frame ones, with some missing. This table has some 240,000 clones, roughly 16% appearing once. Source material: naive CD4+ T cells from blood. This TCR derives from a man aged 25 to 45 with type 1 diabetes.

CDR3 in DNA: TGTGCCAGCACCGCAATCACTGGGGCCAACGTCCTGACTTTC. This codes for CASTAITGANVLTF. V gene TRBV9 combines with J gene TRBJ2-6; D is unresolved. V lost 6 bases and J 2 bases, leaving 9 bases between the germline ends. Germline V gives CDR1 SGDLS, CDR2 YYNGEE. The CDR3 runs 14 residues.